The 28 T cell receptor beta chains below come from one sample, sequenced in a study of molecular identifiers for immune sequencing clone quantification. TCRdb independently ran MiXCR on the PCR reads; one entry per CDR3 protein. The table records around 470,000 distinct CDR3 sequences, about 20% of them present only once. The sequencing input was naive CD8+ T cells from blood, with Jurkat cell RNA spiked in. Described subset: FACS-sorted CD8+CD4-CCR7+CD45RA+ naive T cells. The receptors stem from a human donor in good health. Some libraries in this study had Jurkat cell RNA spiked in.

This clonotype was recorded a few times. The rearrangement joins TRBV3-1 to TRBJ2-5; weak D call: TRBD1 (6 bases). Germline CDR1 and CDR2: LGHDT and YNNKEL (reference sequence). The CDR3 loop spans 18 amino acids. With 1 base removed from V and 0 bases from J, the gap between germline ends came to 18 bases. CDR3 coding DNA: TGTGCCAGCAGCCAAGTAATTGAGTCGTCAGGGGACCAAGAGACCCAGTACTTC. As protein: CASSQVIESSGDQETQYF.

This clonotype showed up just a few times. The chain recombines TRBV7-9 with TRBJ2-1, with 11 nucleotides matching TRBD2. The V segment lost 5 bases and the J segment 4 bases; nucleotides outside the gene matches: 7. Germline assignment: CDR1 SEHNR and CDR2 FQNEAQ (reference sequence). The CDR3 has 16 amino acids. The CDR3 reads CASSPTSGRGYNEQFF. CDR3 coding DNA: TGTGCCAGCAGCCCAACTAGCGGGAGAGGATACAATGAGCAGTTCTTC.

In this sample, this clonotype turned up many times. This sequence joins TRBV7-9 and TRBJ2-3; 7 bases match TRBD1. Germline V gene lookup returns CDR1 SEHNR and CDR2 FQNEAQ (reference sequence). This CDR3 comprises 15 residues. J lost 5 bases, V lost 1 base, and 6 bases had no gene match. CDR3 coding DNA: TGTGCCAGCAGCTTAGGTACAGGGGTTGTAGATACGCAGTATTTT. Protein product: CASSLGTGVVDTQYF. Combining the CDR3 with reference TRBV7-9 and TRBJ2-3 gives the whole variable domain DTGVSQNPRHKITKRGQNVTFRCDPISEHNRLYWYRQTLGQGPEFLTYFQNEAQLEKSRLLSDRFSAERPKGSFSTLEIQRTEQGDSAMYLCASSLGTGVVDTQYFGPGTRLTVL.

The V gene is TRBV12-3 or TRBV12-4, the J gene TRBJ1-6; maybe TRBD1 (5 bases). The CDR3 has 17 residues. V gave up 6 bases and J gave up 9 bases, with 24 bases separating them. The CDR3 region has the DNA TGTGCCAGCAGCCCCCAACCGGACACGTACTGGCGTTCACCCCTCCACTTT. This sequence encodes CASSPQPDTYWRSPLHF.

This clonotype came up a few times. The chain uses TRBV4-3 and TRBJ2-2; 12 bases are shared with TRBD2. The CDR3 sequence is 17 residues long. V dropped 4 bases and J dropped 1; count of bases not matched to a gene: 4. Germline CDR1 and CDR2: LGHNA and YSLEER. For the CDR3, the DNA is TGCGCCAGCAGCCCGTCACTAGCGGGGGGGAACACCGGGGAGCTGTTTTTT. Its protein is CASSPSLAGGNTGELFF.

A word on this clonotype: A much larger clone lies one base from this, so it may be a read error. Lacking the conserved final phenylalanine or tryptophan, this CDR3 likely reflects a read error. V and J are TRBV5-4 and TRBJ2-7, with TRBD1 matching 7 bases. Germline CDR1 SGHNT, CDR2 YYREEE (reference sequence). This CDR3 spans 15 amino acids. The trim removed 4 bases at V and 0 bases at J, leaving 7 bases unmatched. In DNA, the CDR3 is TGTGCCAGCAGCCTAACAGGGGTCCACTCCTACGAGCAGTACCTC. Protein product: CASSLTGVHSYEQYL.

V and J are TRBV27 and TRBJ2-7; 7 bases agree with TRBD1. This CDR3 comprises 15 residues. Germline loops: CDR1 MNHEY, CDR2 SMNVEV (reference sequence). V shed 5 bases and J 0 bases; nucleotides not matched to a gene: 7. The CDR3 spells CASSTHRGTSYEQYF. The CDR3 DNA is TGTGCCAGCAGTACCCACAGGGGCACCTCCTACGAGCAGTACTTC.

On this clonotype: At one of its ends the junction is not consistent with the germline gene, which may arise from a read error. The chain combines TRBV4-2 with TRBJ2-7; perhaps D is TRBD1 or TRBD2 (6 bases each). The length of the CDR3 is 15 residues. Germline CDR1 LGHNA, CDR2 YNFKEQ. Here the CDR3 reads CASSQVPWGAYKQYF. The CDR3, as DNA: TGTGCCAGCAGCCAAGTTCCCTGGGGGGCCTACAAGCAGTACTTC.

This clonotype was counted many times. One end of the junction is discordant with germline, which a read error may explain. V usage is TRBV20-1 and J usage is TRBJ2-1; D is ambiguous. The CDR3 spans 11 residues. The germline V gene has CDR1 DFQATT and CDR2 SNEGSKA (reference sequence). CDR3 amino acids: CSARVVNEQFF. In nucleotides, the CDR3 is TGCAGTGCCAGAGTTGTCAATGAGCAGTTCTTC.

In this sample, this clonotype turned up a few times. The chain has TRBV19 and TRBJ1-5; a possible D gene is TRBD1 (6 bases). The germline gives CDR1 LNHDA, CDR2 SQIVND (reference sequence). This CDR3 contains 19 residues. Trimming took off 0 bases at V and 6 bases at J, with 24 bases between the two ends. The chain's CDR3 is CASSIEAGASPWASQPQHF. The CDR3 DNA follows: TGTGCCAGTAGTATAGAAGCAGGGGCGAGTCCCTGGGCCAGTCAGCCCCAGCATTTT.

The chain couples TRBV11-2 to TRBJ1-2; 8 bases line up with TRBD1. The germline V gene has CDR1 SGHAT and CDR2 FQNNGV. The CDR3 is made up of 14 amino acids. V was pared by 3 bases and J by 6 bases, with 6 bases of the junction left unmatched. The CDR3 region is CASSFSRTGHGYTF. The CDR3 nucleotides are TGTGCCAGCAGCTTTTCAAGGACAGGGCATGGCTACACCTTC.

Points on this clonotype: The germline gene is not matched at one end of the junction; a read error may be the cause. The chain employs TRBV12-3 or TRBV12-4 and TRBJ2-1, with 10 positions matching TRBD2. The CDR3 has 18 residues. CDR3 DNA sequence: TGTGTCAGCAGTTTTGGCATGGGGGCTAGCGGGAGTGAAGATGAGCAGTTCTTC. Its protein product is CVSSFGMGASGSEDEQFF.

This clonotype showed up many times. The chain uses TRBV14 and TRBJ2-5; D gene ambiguous. The germline V gene encodes CDR1 SGHDN and CDR2 FVKESK. The CDR3 loop spans 12 amino acids. V gave up 0 bases and J gave up 5 bases, with 4 bases separating them. CDR3 residues: CASSQDSETQYF. The DNA of the CDR3 is TGTGCCAGCAGCCAAGATTCCGAGACCCAGTACTTC.

Regarding this clonotype: A read error may be the cause here, since a much bigger clone is one base away. The V call is TRBV4-1, the J call TRBJ2-7; D possibly matches TRBD1 or TRBD2 (6 bases each). V was shortened by 0 bases and J by 6 bases, with 18 bases between the two germline ends. CDR1 is MGHRA, CDR2 YSYEKL, per germline. The CDR3 runs 16 residues. CDR3 loop: CASSQDDGGRLGEQYF. In DNA, the CDR3 is TGCGCCAGCAGCCAAGATGATGGGGGGCGCCTAGGCGAGCAGTACTTC.

Comments on this clonotype: This could be a read error, since a much larger clone is one nucleotide away. The chain has TRBV6-1 and TRBJ1-4, with unresolved D. This CDR3 is built from 17 residues. Germline loops: CDR1 MNHNS, CDR2 SASEGT. CDR3 sequence reads: CASGEGSIPSTNEKLFF. In DNA, the CDR3 is TGTGCCAGCGGTGAAGGCTCGATCCCTTCAACTAATGAAAAACTGTTTTTT.

This clonotype was seen ten or more times. The chain combines TRBV6-5 with TRBJ2-7; tentatively, D is TRBD2 (6 bases). This CDR3 has 14 amino acids. V lost 2 bases to trimming and J lost 0 bases, with 8 bases between them. Germline-derived CDR1 and CDR2 are MNHEY and SVGAGI. This CDR3 is CASSYGGGSYEQYF. Here the CDR3 DNA reads TGTGCCAGCAGTTACGGGGGAGGCTCCTACGAGCAGTACTTC.

This clonotype was seen repeatedly, ten times or more. The rearrangement uses TRBV5-1 and TRBJ1-3; 10 positions agree with TRBD1. Germline values: CDR1 SGHRS, CDR2 YFSETQ. This CDR3 region has 16 residues. V was clipped by 0 bases and J by 3 bases; unmatched bases: 3. The CDR3 region is CASSLGQGAIGNTIYF. The CDR3 coding sequence is TGCGCCAGCAGCTTGGGACAGGGGGCCATTGGAAACACCATATATTTT.

This clonotype was observed a single time. The chain couples TRBV4-1 to TRBJ2-5, with 9 bases matching TRBD2. Germline V gives CDR1 MGHRA, CDR2 YSYEKL. The J segment lost 5 bases and the V segment lost 3 bases, leaving 10 bases of the junction unmatched. This CDR3 has 16 residues. Here the CDR3 DNA reads TGCGCCAGCAGCCACGGGACTAGCAGGGATGGTGAGACCCAGTACTTC. Translation gives CASSHGTSRDGETQYF.

The chain uses TRBV7-9 and TRBJ2-2, with D perhaps given as TRBD1 or TRBD2 (5 bases each). Germline V CDR1 and CDR2: SEHNR, FQNEAQ (reference sequence). With 5 bases removed from V and 3 bases from J, the gap between germline ends came to 13 bases. The length of the CDR3 is 15 residues. CDR3 in amino acids: CASSPGAVHTGELFF. CDR3 sequence (DNA): TGTGCCAGCAGCCCCGGGGCAGTACACACCGGGGAGCTGTTTTTT.

CDR3 loop: CASSQVLGLPNQPQHF. CDR3 bases: TGCGCCAGCAGCCAAGTGCTCGGACTCCCGAATCAGCCCCAGCATTTT. The chain recombines TRBV4-1 with TRBJ1-5; unclear D gene. CDR1 is MGHRA and CDR2 is YSYEKL in the germline V gene. The ends were cut back, 1 base at V and 4 bases at J, with 14 bases in the middle. The CDR3 sequence is 16 residues long.

This clonotype appeared a few times. Just one base apart from a much larger clone, this may be a read error. The gene calls are TRBV7-9 and TRBJ2-7; TRBD1 aligns across 7 bases. Germline V gene data show CDR1 as SEHNR and CDR2 as FQNEAQ (reference sequence). The CDR3 sequence is 11 residues long. The chain's CDR3 is CTSRQGYEQYF. CDR3 nucleotide sequence: TGTACCAGCAGACAGGGCTACGAGCAGTACTTC. The whole variable domain, filled in from reference TRBV7-9 and TRBJ2-7, reads DTGVSQNPRHKITKRGQNVTFRCDPISEHNRLYWYRQTLGQGPEFLTYFQNEAQLEKSRLLSDRFSAERPKGSFSTLEIQRTEQGDSAMYLCTSRQGYEQYFGPGTRLTVT.

This clonotype was seen many times. The chain has TRBV4-3 and TRBJ1-1; D remains unclear. CDR1 is LGHNA, CDR2 YSLEER, per germline. This CDR3 has 14 amino acids. V shed 1 base and J shed 2 bases, with 8 bases lying between them. CDR3 region: CASSQGRPNTEAFF. The CDR3 DNA reads TGCGCCAGCAGCCAAGGACGGCCAAACACTGAAGCTTTCTTT.

This clonotype has ten or more counts. The genes are TRBV6-2 or TRBV6-3 and TRBJ1-5; a possible D gene is TRBD1 (5 bases). V was pared by 1 base and J by 5 bases, with 9 bases between. The CDR3 covers 14 residues. Looked up from germline, CDR1 is MNHEY and CDR2 is SVGEGT. The CDR3 loop is CASSYWGGHQPQHF. CDR3 nucleotide sequence: TGTGCCAGCAGTTACTGGGGGGGTCATCAGCCCCAGCATTTT.

The rearrangement links TRBV9 to TRBJ2-7; 8 positions agree with TRBD2. The CDR3 is made up of 13 amino acids. Germline CDR1 SGDLS, CDR2 YYNGEE. V dropped 3 bases and J dropped 3; count of bases not matched to a gene: 2. CDR3 protein: CASSAREGYEQYF. The CDR3 DNA follows: TGTGCCAGCAGCGCCCGGGAGGGCTACGAGCAGTACTTC.

The chain recombines TRBV30 with TRBJ2-1; D perhaps matches TRBD2 (5 bases). V was shortened by 0 bases and J by 6 bases, with 12 bases between the two germline ends. The CDR3 covers 14 residues. Germline V gene sequence: CDR1 GTSNPN, CDR2 SVGIG (reference sequence). The DNA for the CDR3 is TGTGCCTGGAGTGTAGTTTCCAGCGGCAATGAGCAGTTCTTC. As protein: CAWSVVSSGNEQFF. Full variable domain (rest looked up from reference TRBV30 and TRBJ2-1): SQTIHQWPATLVQPVGSPLSLECTVEGTSNPNLYWYRQAAGRGLQLLFYSVGIGQISSEVPQNLSASRPQDRQFILSSKKLLLSDSGFYLCAWSVVSSGNEQFFGPGTRLTVL.

This clonotype was seen repeatedly, ten times or more. The V gene is TRBV28, the J gene TRBJ2-1, with D tentatively TRBD2 (6 bases). Trimming cost V 3 bases and J 9 bases, with 9 bases left between them. The CDR3 consists of 12 residues. Germline V gene data show CDR1 as MDHEN and CDR2 as SYDVKM. DNA of the CDR3: TGTGCCAGCAGTTTCTGGGGAGGTGAGCAGTTCTTC. Translation gives CASSFWGGEQFF.

V usage is TRBV11-2 and J usage is TRBJ2-1, with TRBD1 matching 9 bases. Trimming removed 1 base from V and 0 bases from J; junction bases left unmatched: 13. This CDR3 region has 20 residues. Germline CDR1 reads SGHAT; CDR2 reads FQNNGV. The CDR3 loop reads CASSLVFGQGLGSSYNEQFF. In nucleotides, the CDR3 is TGTGCCAGCAGCTTAGTGTTCGGACAGGGGTTGGGAAGCTCCTACAATGAGCAGTTCTTC.

Written as DNA, the CDR3 is TGTGCCAGCAGCCGCTCGGGGGGGGGCGCATACGAGCAGTACTTC. Translated, it gives CASSRSGGGAYEQYF. This chain links TRBV7-9 with TRBJ2-7, with TRBD2 matching over 8 bases. V was pared by 5 bases and J by 4 bases, with 10 bases of the junction left unmatched. This CDR3 is built from 15 residues. Germline values: CDR1 SEHNR, CDR2 FQNEAQ (reference sequence). Combining the CDR3 with reference TRBV7-9 and TRBJ2-7 gives the whole variable domain DTGVSQNPRHKITKRGQNVTFRCDPISEHNRLYWYRQTLGQGPEFLTYFQNEAQLEKSRLLSDRFSAERPKGSFSTLEIQRTEQGDSAMYLCASSRSGGGAYEQYFGPGTRLTVT.